The 10 T cell receptor beta chains below were found in one sample sequenced in a study of spatial heterogeneity in lung cancer. Time point in this sample: blood at routine non-recurrence follow-up after resection. TCRdb called the 5' RACE reads again in MiXCR, with one record for every CDR3 protein. The sample consists of 85,000 to 100,000 distinct CDR3 sequences, 15% to 20% of them appearing once. Sequences were derived from PBMCs, sampled at follow-up. These receptor sequences come from a male donor with early-stage non-small cell lung cancer.

The chain combines TRBV24-1 with TRBJ2-5; D gene ambiguous. The CDR3 sequence is 15 residues long. The V end lost 5 bases, the J end lost 2 bases, and 14 bases lay between the germline ends. The germline V gene has CDR1 KGHDR and CDR2 SFDVKD. CDR3 DNA sequence: TGTGCCACCAGTGCGGGCGAGACAACGCAAGAGACCCAGTACTTC. Amino acids: CATSAGETTQETQYF.

This clonotype was found a few times. V and J are TRBV14 and TRBJ1-1; D unresolved. Germline assignment: CDR1 SGHDN and CDR2 FVKESK. The CDR3 is made up of 17 amino acids. Trimming removed 4 bases at V and 3 bases at J, with 21 bases between. The CDR3 DNA is TGTGCCAGCAGCCGAAGAGGGATAGCGACGGCAGACACTGAAGCTTTCTTT. The encoded protein is CASSRRGIATADTEAFF. Complete variable domain (other parts from reference TRBV14 and TRBJ1-1): EAGVTQFPSHSVIEKGQTVTLRCDPISGHDNLYWYRRVMGKEIKFLLHFVKESKQDESGMPNNRFLAERTGGTYSTLKVQPAELEDSGVYFCASSRRGIATADTEAFFGQGTRLTVV.

This clonotype was detected a few times. The chain is built from TRBV12-3 or TRBV12-4 and TRBJ2-1; the match to TRBD1 covers 8 bases. With V trimmed by 5 bases and J by 1 base, 4 bases remained unmatched. CDR3 size: 15 residues. The CDR3: CASSPGQGSYNEQFF. Written as DNA, the CDR3 is TGTGCCAGCAGTCCAGGACAGGGTTCCTACAATGAGCAGTTCTTC.

This clonotype has a handful of counts. This chain connects TRBV20-1 to TRBJ2-1; possibly TRBD1 for D (5 bases). CDR3 length: 14 residues. CDR1 is DFQATT and CDR2 is SNEGSKA in the germline V gene (reference sequence). V gave up 3 bases and J gave up 5 bases, with 14 bases separating them. The CDR3 here is CSARKQGTDNEQFF. CDR3 in DNA: TGCAGTGCTAGGAAGCAGGGAACGGACAATGAGCAGTTCTTC.

A few counts support this clonotype. The chain is built from TRBV5-1 and TRBJ2-3, with D tentatively TRBD1 (6 bases). This CDR3 is built from 14 residues. V was cut by 3 bases and J by 2 bases, with 10 bases left in between. The germline gives CDR1 SGHRS, CDR2 YFSETQ. For the CDR3, the DNA is TGCGCCAGCAGCTCAAGACAGGTCACAGATACGCAGTATTTT. Translation gives CASSSRQVTDTQYF. Combining the CDR3 with reference TRBV5-1 and TRBJ2-3 gives the whole variable domain KAGVTQTPRYLIKTRGQQVTLSCSPISGHRSVSWYQQTPGQGLQFLFEYFSETQRNKGNFPGRFSGRQFSNSRSEMNVSTLELGDSALYLCASSSRQVTDTQYFGPGTRLTVL.

This chain links TRBV19 with TRBJ2-7, with D unresolved. Trimming took off 6 bases at V and 2 bases at J, with 5 bases between the two ends. Germline-derived CDR1 and CDR2 are LNHDA and SQIVND (reference sequence). The CDR3 is 11 amino acids. CDR3 sequence: CASRGTYEQYF. Written as DNA, the CDR3 is TGTGCCAGTAGGGGAACCTACGAGCAGTACTTC.

V gene TRBV12-3 or TRBV12-4 combines with J gene TRBJ1-1; D possibly corresponds to TRBD1 (5 bases). The CDR3 runs to 14 residues. The V end lost 6 bases, the J end lost 0 bases, and 11 bases lay between the germline ends. CDR3 bases: TGTGCCAGCAGCCCTACAGGAATGAACACTGAAGCTTTCTTT. It encodes CASSPTGMNTEAFF.

The V gene is TRBV15, the J gene TRBJ2-2; weak D call: TRBD1 (6 bases). Trimming removed 5 bases at V and 2 bases at J, with 12 bases between. The length of the CDR3 is 15 residues. Per germline, CDR1 LNHNV and CDR2 YYDKDF (reference sequence). This CDR3 is CATSADRVNTGELFF. In nucleotides, the CDR3 is TGTGCCACCAGCGCGGACAGAGTAAACACCGGGGAGCTGTTTTTT.

This clonotype was detected ten times or more. This chain joins TRBV5-5 and TRBJ2-7; tentative D call: TRBD2 (5 bases). This CDR3 is 13 amino acids long. V lost 3 bases to trimming and J lost 2 bases, with 9 bases between them. Germline CDR1 SGHKS, CDR2 YYEKEE (reference sequence). The CDR3 sequence is CASSSGFPYEQYV. Here the CDR3 DNA reads TGTGCCAGCAGCTCGGGATTCCCCTACGAGCAGTACGTC.

This clonotype was counted only a few times. This sequence joins TRBV7-2 and TRBJ2-5, with D possibly matching TRBD2 (6 bases). The germline V gene encodes CDR1 SGHTA and CDR2 FQGNSA. The CDR3 sequence is 14 residues long. The V end was cut by 1 base, the J end by 5 bases, with 11 bases between. The CDR3, as DNA: TGTGCCAGCAGCTTAGGGGCCCGGGGGGAGACCCAGTACTTC. It yields the protein CASSLGARGETQYF.